One TCR beta chain is described in this entry. Its antigen is unknown. This sample is part of a study of shared clonotypes between healthy human individuals. Whole-study results and caveats: Clonotype sharing across a few donors was observed for 4.5% to 6.5% of naive CD4 clonotypes. Larger richness was generally estimated for naive than memory subsets.

Original processing notes: Without quality scores, immunoSEQ junctional reads could not be filtered like full-length reads. This table comes from immunoSEQ multiplex PCR, and its TCRdb copy is limited to in-frame clones, with some not included. For V, J and clone size, that table is used; D and trimming come from the DNA. The sample records 170,000 or so clones, over 50% being singletons. Trimming pared 3 bases from V and 6 bases from J, leaving 12 bases between. From germline, CDR1 is KGHSH and CDR2 LQKENI. The CDR3 extends over 13 amino acids. The chain combines TRBV18 with TRBJ2-7, with a possible D match to TRBD1 (5 bases). The sequenced material came from memory CD4+ T cells sorted from blood. As to subset: CD45RA-negative fraction. The TCR comes from a man between 25 and 39 years old in good health. The chain's CDR3 is CASSPGIRGEQYF. CDR3 bases: TGTGCCAGCTCACCGGGGATTAGGGGCGAGCAGTACTTC. Combining the CDR3 with reference TRBV18 and TRBJ2-7 gives the whole variable domain NAGVMQNPRHLVRRRGQEARLRCSPMKGHSHVYWYRQLPEEGLKFMVYLQKENIIDESGMPKERFSAEFPKEGPSILRIQQVVRGDSAAYFCASSPGIRGEQYFGPGTRLTVT.